This T cell receptor beta chain appears in the sequencing data of a study of cytomegalovirus exposure and HLA in healthy donors. TCRdb keeps only in-frame clones here, not all; method: immunoSEQ multiplex PCR. The sample records a few hundred thousand clones, approximately 86% being singletons. There are 13 residues in the CDR3. Germline loops: CDR1 SGHAT, CDR2 FQNNGV. The ends were cut back, 5 bases at V and 5 bases at J, with 10 bases in the middle. The receptor was derived from a young woman in good health and CMV-seronegative. The sequenced material came from PBMCs. V and J are TRBV11-2 and TRBJ1-5, with a possible D match to TRBD1 (5 bases). Here the CDR3 reads CASSRGGDQPQHF. The CDR3 bases are TGTGCCAGCAGCCGCGGGGGGGATCAGCCCCAGCATTTT.